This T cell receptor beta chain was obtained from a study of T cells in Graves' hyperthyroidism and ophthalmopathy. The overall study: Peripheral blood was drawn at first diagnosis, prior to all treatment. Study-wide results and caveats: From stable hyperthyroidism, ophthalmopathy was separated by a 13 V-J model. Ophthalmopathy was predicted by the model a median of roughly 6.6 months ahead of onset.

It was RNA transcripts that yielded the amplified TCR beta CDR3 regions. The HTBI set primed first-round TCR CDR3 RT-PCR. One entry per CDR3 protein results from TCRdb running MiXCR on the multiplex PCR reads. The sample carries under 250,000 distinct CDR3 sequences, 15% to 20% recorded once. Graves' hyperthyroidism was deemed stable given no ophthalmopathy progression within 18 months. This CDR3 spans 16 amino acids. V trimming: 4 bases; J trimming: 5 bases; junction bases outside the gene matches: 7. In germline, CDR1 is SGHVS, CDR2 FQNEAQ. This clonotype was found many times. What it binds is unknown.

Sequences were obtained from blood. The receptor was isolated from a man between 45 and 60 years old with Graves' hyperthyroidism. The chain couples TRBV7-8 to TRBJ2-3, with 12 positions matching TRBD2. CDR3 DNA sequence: TGTGCCAGCAGCTCGCAGACTAGCGGGAGTGTAGATACGCAGTATTTT. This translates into CASSSQTSGSVDTQYF.